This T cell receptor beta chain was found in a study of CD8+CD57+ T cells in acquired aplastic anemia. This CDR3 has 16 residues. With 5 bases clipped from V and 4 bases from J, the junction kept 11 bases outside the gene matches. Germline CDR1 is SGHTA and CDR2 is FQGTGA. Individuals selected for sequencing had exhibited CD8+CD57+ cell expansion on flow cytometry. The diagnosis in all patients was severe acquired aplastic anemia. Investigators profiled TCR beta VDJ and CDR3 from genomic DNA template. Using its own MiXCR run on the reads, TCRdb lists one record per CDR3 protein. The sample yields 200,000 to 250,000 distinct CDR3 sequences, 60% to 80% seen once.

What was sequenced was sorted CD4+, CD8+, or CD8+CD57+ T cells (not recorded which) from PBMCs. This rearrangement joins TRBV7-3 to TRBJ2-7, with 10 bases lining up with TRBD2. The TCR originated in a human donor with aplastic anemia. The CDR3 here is CASSPRALAGLYEQYF. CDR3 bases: TGTGCCAGCAGCCCTAGGGCACTAGCGGGGTTGTACGAGCAGTACTTC. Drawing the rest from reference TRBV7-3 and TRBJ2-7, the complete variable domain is GAGVSQTPSNKVTEKGKYVELRCDPISGHTALYWYRQSLGQGPEFLIYFQGTGAADDSGLPNDRFFAVRPEGSVSTLKIQRTERGDSAVYLCASSPRALAGLYEQYFGPGTRLTVT.